These T cell receptor beta chains were read from a single sample in a study of radiotherapy plus CTLA-4 blockade in lung cancer. Some clones are missing from TCRdb's copy, which holds only in-frame ones; the method was immunoSEQ multiplex PCR. In the table there are tens of thousands of clones, around 80% of which are singletons. The sequencing used peripheral blood, collected from a patient treated with radiotherapy plus ipilimumab. The receptors originated from a human donor with non-small cell lung cancer who had a partial response to radiotherapy plus ipilimumab. Each CDR3 is given with its conserved first and last residue. Each record gives: V gene, D gene, clone size, CDR3 length, J gene, CDR3 protein, CDR3 DNA. D genes are given only for firm matches. Size values are once, few and many counts, or a class for expanded clones, and some rows have none.

TRBV7-3	-	-	13	TRBJ2-1	CASSLEEWHEQFF	TGTGCCAGCAGCTTAGAGGAATGGCATGAGCAGTTCTTC
TRBV19	-	-	15	TRBJ1-5	CASSTGTVKGQPQHF	TGTGCCAGTAGCACCGGGACTGTGAAAGGTCAGCCCCAGCATTTT
TRBV5-6	TRBD1	once	15	TRBJ2-3	CASSLFGQATDTQYF	TGTGCCAGCAGCTTGTTCGGACAGGCGACAGATACGCAGTATTTT
TRBV5-1	-	-	13	TRBJ2-1	CASSGLPDNEQFF	TGCGCCAGCAGCGGACTGCCCGACAATGAGCAGTTCTTC
TRBV28	TRBD1	once	15	TRBJ1-2	CASRNSGTGGGGYTF	TGTGCCAGCAGAAACTCCGGGACAGGGGGCGGGGGCTACACCTTC
TRBV29-1	TRBD2	-	17	TRBJ2-2	CSVTGLAGGTNTGELFF	TGCAGCGTGACGGGACTAGCGGGGGGGACGAACACCGGGGAGCTGTTTTTT
TRBV12-5	-	-	16	TRBJ1-1	CASGSSGLPSGTEAFF	TGTGCTAGTGGTTCTTCGGGACTCCCTTCGGGCACTGAAGCTTTCTTT
TRBV7-8	-	few	15	TRBJ1-3	CASSPRREPGNTIYF	TGTGCCAGCAGCCCCAGGCGAGAGCCCGGAAACACCATATATTTT
TRBV4-2	-	-	15	TRBJ1-1	CASSQAGGRNTEAFF	TGTGCCAGCAGCCAAGCGGGGGGGCGGAACACTGAAGCTTTCTTT
TRBV7-9	TRBD1	few	13	TRBJ1-2	CASSPQGNYGYTF	TGTGCCAGCAGCCCACAGGGGAACTATGGCTACACCTTC
TRBV27	-	-	12	TRBJ2-7	CASSRDSYEQYF	TGTGCCAGCAGCCGGGACTCCTACGAGCAGTACTTC
TRBV5-1	TRBD2	-	14	TRBJ2-7	CASSLTSGTHEQYF	TGCGCCAGCAGCCTGACTAGCGGAACCCACGAGCAGTACTTC
TRBV19	TRBD1	-	15	TRBJ2-3	CASMGQGFRTDTQYF	TGTGCCAGTATGGGACAGGGATTTAGGACAGATACGCAGTATTTT
TRBV4-3	-	-	14	TRBJ1-6	CASSQHSYNSPLHF	TGCGCCAGCAGCCAGCACAGTTATAATTCACCCCTCCACTTT
TRBV7-3	TRBD2	-	15	TRBJ2-5	CASSYGLAAKETQYF	TGTGCCAGCAGCTACGGACTAGCGGCGAAAGAGACCCAGTACTTC
TRBV7-2	-	-	15	TRBJ1-5	CASSLGAGKAQPQHF	TGTGCCAGCAGCTTAGGGGCAGGTAAGGCTCAGCCCCAGCATTTT
TRBV7-3	TRBD2	-	16	TRBJ2-1	CASSQGLAGGGNEQFF	TGTGCCAGCAGCCAGGGACTAGCGGGGGGAGGCAATGAGCAGTTCTTC
TRBV5-1	TRBD1	few	14	TRBJ2-5	CASGIAGGKETQYF	TGCGCCAGCGGGATTGCAGGGGGCAAAGAGACCCAGTACTTC
TRBV19	TRBD1	-	14	TRBJ2-3	CASSPRDRAHTQYF	TGTGCCAGTAGTCCGAGGGACAGGGCCCATACGCAGTATTTT
TRBV27	-	-	14	TRBJ1-2	CASSLARGDYGYTF	TGTGCCAGCAGTTTGGCCAGGGGTGACTATGGCTACACCTTC
TRBV5-4	-	-	15	TRBJ1-1	CASSLDSHGATEAFF	TGTGCCAGCAGCCTGGACTCACATGGGGCCACTGAAGCTTTCTTT
TRBV28	TRBD1	-	16	TRBJ1-6	CASRLPQGQGSSPLHF	TGTGCCAGCAGACTACCACAGGGACAGGGGAGTTCACCCCTCCACTTT
TRBV19	TRBD1	-	15	TRBJ2-4	CASSNTRDRENIQYF	TGTGCCAGTAGCAATACCCGGGACAGAGAAAACATTCAGTACTTC
TRBV6-5	TRBD1	-	16	TRBJ1-3	CASSSPDREPGNTIYF	TGTGCCAGCAGTTCCCCAGACAGGGAGCCTGGAAACACCATATATTTT
TRBV29-1	TRBD2	-	14	TRBJ2-3	CSVRPGGSTDTQYF	TGCAGCGTTCGACCGGGGGGAAGCACAGATACGCAGTATTTT
TRBV29-1	TRBD1	-	13	TRBJ1-1	CSVMGQPNTEAFF	TGCAGCGTTATGGGACAGCCGAACACTGAAGCTTTCTTT
TRBV4-2	-	few	14	TRBJ1-5	CASSLGQLNQPQHF	TGTGCCAGCAGCCTTGGACAGCTCAATCAGCCCCAGCATTTT
TRBV2	-	-	14	TRBJ2-2	CASAPQGNTGELFF	TGTGCCAGCGCCCCCCAGGGAAACACCGGGGAGCTGTTTTTT
TRBV9	TRBD1	-	14	TRBJ1-4	CASSQTGENEKLFF	TGTGCCAGCAGCCAGACAGGGGAAAACGAAAAACTGTTTTTT
TRBV4-3	TRBD1	-	15	TRBJ1-2	CASSHAWDRNYGYTF	TGCGCCAGCAGCCACGCCTGGGACAGAAACTATGGCTACACCTTC
TRBV9	TRBD2	-	16	TRBJ2-5	CASSVGPSGGQETQYF	TGTGCCAGCAGCGTAGGTCCCAGCGGGGGACAAGAGACCCAGTACTTC
TRBV6-1	TRBD2	-	19	TRBJ2-3	CASSALSGTSGGFTDTQYF	TGTGCCAGCAGTGCCCTCTCCGGGACTAGCGGGGGATTCACAGATACGCAGTATTTT
TRBV27	-	-	14	TRBJ1-2	CASSYQGHGYGYTF	TGTGCCAGCAGTTATCAGGGGCATGGGTATGGCTACACCTTC
TRBV5-1	TRBD1	-	14	TRBJ2-7	CASSWDRVTYEQYF	TGCGCCAGCAGCTGGGACAGGGTCACCTACGAGCAGTACTTC
TRBV2	-	-	15	TRBJ2-1	CASRVSDSYYNEQFF	TGTGCCAGCCGTGTCTCGGACAGCTATTACAATGAGCAGTTCTTC
TRBV5-4	TRBD1	few	15	TRBJ1-4	CASSLSGQGYEKLFF	TGTGCCAGCAGCTTGTCGGGACAGGGATACGAAAAACTGTTTTTT
TRBV10-2	-	-	12	TRBJ2-7	CASSESGGEQYF	TGCGCCAGCAGTGAGTCAGGGGGCGAGCAGTACTTC
TRBV27	-	-	15	TRBJ1-2	CASRTNQGVKDGYTF	TGTGCCAGCAGAACAAACCAGGGTGTGAAAGATGGCTACACCTTC
TRBV5-1	TRBD2	-	16	TRBJ2-2	CASSLGLAVNTGELFF	TGCGCCAGCAGCTTGGGACTAGCGGTGAACACCGGGGAGCTGTTTTTT
TRBV29-1	-	-	13	TRBJ1-3	CSALEGAGNTIYF	TGCAGCGCTCTGGAAGGGGCTGGAAACACCATATATTTT
TRBV7-6	-	-	14	TRBJ2-2	CASNWGKPMGELFF	TGTGCCAGCAATTGGGGCAAGCCCATGGGGGAGCTGTTTTTT
TRBV6-5	-	-	11	TRBJ1-1	CASIGGTEAFF	TGTGCCAGCATCGGGGGGACTGAAGCTTTCTTT
TRBV13	-	-	14	TRBJ2-3	CASSLTAGTDTQYF	TGTGCCAGCAGCTTAACAGCGGGCACAGATACGCAGTATTTT
TRBV5-4	-	-	15	TRBJ2-5	CASSLGGLRRETQYF	TGTGCCAGCAGCTTGGGGGGCTTGAGGCGGGAGACCCAGTACTTC
TRBV6-7	-	once	10	TRBJ2-1	CASLRNEQFF	TGTGCCAGCCTACGGAATGAGCAGTTCTTC
TRBV27	TRBD2	-	16	TRBJ2-1	CASSSGTSGGAGEQFF	TGTGCCAGCAGTTCCGGGACTAGCGGGGGGGCTGGTGAGCAGTTCTTC
TRBV5-1	TRBD2	-	15	TRBJ2-3	CASSSSGGAPDTQYF	TGCGCCAGCAGCTCTAGCGGGGGGGCTCCAGATACGCAGTATTTT
TRBV7-2	TRBD1	-	16	TRBJ1-2	CASSRDRTGDRGGYTF	TGTGCCAGCAGCAGAGATCGGACAGGGGACCGGGGGGGCTACACCTTC